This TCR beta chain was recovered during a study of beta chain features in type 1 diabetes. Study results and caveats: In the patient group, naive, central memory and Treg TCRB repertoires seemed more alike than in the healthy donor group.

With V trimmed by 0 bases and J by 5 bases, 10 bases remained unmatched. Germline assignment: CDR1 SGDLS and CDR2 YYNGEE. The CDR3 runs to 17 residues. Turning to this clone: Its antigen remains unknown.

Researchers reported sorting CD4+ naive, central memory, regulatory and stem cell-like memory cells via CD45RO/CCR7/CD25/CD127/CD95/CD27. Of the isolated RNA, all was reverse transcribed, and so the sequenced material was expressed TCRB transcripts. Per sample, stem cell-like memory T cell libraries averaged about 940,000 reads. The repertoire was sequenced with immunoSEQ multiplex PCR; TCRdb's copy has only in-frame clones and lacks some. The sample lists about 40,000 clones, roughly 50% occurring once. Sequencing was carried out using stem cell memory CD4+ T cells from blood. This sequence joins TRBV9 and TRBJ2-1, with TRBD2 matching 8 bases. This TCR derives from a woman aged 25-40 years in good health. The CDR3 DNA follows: TGTGCCAGCAGCGTAGACCTGACCAGGACTAGCAACAATGAGCAGTTCTTC. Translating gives CASSVDLTRTSNNEQFF.